This entry is about one T cell receptor beta chain. Germline CDR1 is MNHEY and CDR2 is SVGAGI. This CDR3 spans 16 amino acids. The V and J ends lost 2 bases and 4 bases, in that order; junction bases with no gene match: 9. This sample stems from a study of T cells in Graves' hyperthyroidism and ophthalmopathy. Looking at the study overall: Before treatment of any kind, peripheral blood was taken at initial diagnosis.

Authors of the study amplified TCR beta CDR3 regions from RNA transcripts. First-round RT-PCR of the TCR CDR3 relied on the HTBI primer set. TCRdb reprocessed the multiplex PCR reads with MiXCR, giving one entry per CDR3 protein. Of 600,000 to 650,000 distinct CDR3 sequences in the sample, roughly 16% were seen once. Sequenced: blood. This chain uses TRBV6-5 with TRBJ2-7, with 9 bases lining up with TRBD1. The sequence was collected from a woman aged 25-40 years with Graves' hyperthyroidism. CDR3 residues: CASSYRTGTGMYEQYF. Written as DNA, the CDR3 is TGTGCCAGCAGTTACCGGACCGGGACAGGGATGTACGAGCAGTACTTC.